The sequence of this T cell receptor beta chain was determined in a study of blood T cell repertoires in COVID-19. About the study: Whether acute or convalescent, the COVID-19 samples came from the United States, Italy and Spain. T cells, B-cell-depleted T cells, or PBMCs provided the cDNA or gDNA that served as material.

The CDR3 has 15 residues. With 0 bases removed from V and 1 base from J, the gap between germline ends came to 7 bases. Germline values: CDR1 LGHDT, CDR2 YNNKEL (reference sequence). Original handling: Nucleated cell number was recorded as an estimate derived from reference gene primer amplification. The assay was immunoSEQ multiplex PCR, and TCRdb's table has in-frame clones only and misses some. The V and J calls and clone size are taken from that table; D and trimming were inferred from the DNA. The sample holds around 500,000 clones, approximately 83% seen once. The TCR was taken from a human donor in a cohort sampled during active COVID-19. Material: peripheral blood. This chain joins TRBV3-1 (or the pseudogene TRBV3-2) and TRBJ2-1; tentative D call: TRBD2 (5 bases). This chain's CDR3 is CASSQEVASYNEQFF. CDR3 bases: TGTGCCAGCAGCCAAGAAGTAGCGTCCTACAATGAGCAGTTCTTC.